The clone carrying this TCR beta chain was found once. The data were taken from a study of blood T cell repertoires in COVID-19. Study details: PBMCs, B-cell-depleted T cells, or T cells provided the cDNA or gDNA that made up the material.

Method: immunoSEQ multiplex PCR; TCRdb's copy keeps in-frame clones and lacks some. The sample lists about 14,000 clones; around 73% were seen once. Sequenced sample: peripheral blood. This clonotype was obtained from a boy younger than 10 with active or convalescent COVID-19.

The CDR3: CATATGIGTEAFF. The CDR3 coding sequence is TGTGCCACAGCAACAGGGATTGGAACTGAAGCTTTCTTT. V gene TRBV10-3 combines with J gene TRBJ1-1, with D tentatively TRBD1 (6 bases). V was shortened by 10 bases and J by 5 bases, with 17 bases between the two germline ends. CDR1 ENHRY and CDR2 SYGVKD come from the germline V gene. CDR3 length equals 13 residues.